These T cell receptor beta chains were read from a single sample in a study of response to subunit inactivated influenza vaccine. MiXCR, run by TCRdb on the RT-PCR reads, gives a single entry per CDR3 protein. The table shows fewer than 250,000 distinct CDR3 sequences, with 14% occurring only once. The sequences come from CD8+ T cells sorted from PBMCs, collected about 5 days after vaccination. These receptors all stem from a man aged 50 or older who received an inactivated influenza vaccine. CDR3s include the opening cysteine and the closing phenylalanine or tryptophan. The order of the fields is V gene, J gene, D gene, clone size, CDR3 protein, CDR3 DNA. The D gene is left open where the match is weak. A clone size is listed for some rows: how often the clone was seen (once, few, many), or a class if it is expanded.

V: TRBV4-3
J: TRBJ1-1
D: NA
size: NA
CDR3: CASSPTPTAEAFF
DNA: TGCGCCAGCAGCCCTACCCCGACGGCTGAAGCTTTCTTT

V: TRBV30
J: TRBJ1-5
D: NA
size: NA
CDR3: CAWSVQGSNQPQHF
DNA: TGTGCCTGGAGTGTACAAGGTAGCAATCAGCCCCAGCATTTT

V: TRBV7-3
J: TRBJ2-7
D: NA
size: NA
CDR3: CASSLLTGYEQYF
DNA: TGTGCCAGCAGCTTACTAACGGGCTACGAGCAGTACTTC

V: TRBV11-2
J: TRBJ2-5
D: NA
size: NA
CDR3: CASSFLRGEQETQYF
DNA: TGTGCCAGCAGCTTCCTGAGGGGGGAACAAGAGACCCAGTACTTC

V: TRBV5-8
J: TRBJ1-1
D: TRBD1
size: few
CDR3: CASSPNDRGPFGTEAFF
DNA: TGTGCCAGCAGCCCCAACGACAGGGGGCCATTTGGCACTGAAGCTTTCTTT

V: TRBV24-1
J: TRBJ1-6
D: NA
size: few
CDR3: CATSGGPYSPLHF
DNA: TGTGCCACCAGTGGGGGGCCCTATTCACCCCTCCACTTT

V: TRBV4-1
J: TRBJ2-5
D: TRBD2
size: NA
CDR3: CASSQAGASGETQYF
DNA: TGCGCCAGCAGCCAGGCCGGGGCTAGCGGGGAGACCCAGTACTTC

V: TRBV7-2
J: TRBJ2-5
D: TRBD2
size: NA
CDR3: CASSPSGGGQETQYF
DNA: TGTGCCAGCAGCCCTAGCGGGGGGGGCCAAGAGACCCAGTACTTC

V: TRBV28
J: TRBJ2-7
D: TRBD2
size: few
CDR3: CASSPPSAGGYEQYF
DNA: TGTGCCAGCAGTCCTCCTTCGGCGGGAGGCTACGAGCAGTACTTC

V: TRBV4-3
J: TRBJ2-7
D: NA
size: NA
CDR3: CASSQDNLSEQYF
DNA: TGCGCCAGCAGCCAAGATAATTTGAGCGAGCAGTACTTC

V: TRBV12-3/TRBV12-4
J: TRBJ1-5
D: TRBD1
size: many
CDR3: CASSWDRGNQPQHF
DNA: TGTGCCAGCAGTTGGGACAGAGGCAATCAGCCCCAGCATTTT

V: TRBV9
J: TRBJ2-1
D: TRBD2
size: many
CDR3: CASSPGTSGNNEQFF
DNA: TGTGCCAGCAGCCCTGGGACTAGCGGAAACAATGAGCAGTTCTTC

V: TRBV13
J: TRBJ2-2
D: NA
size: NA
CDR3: CASSLNPRDSSDTGELFF
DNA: TGTGCCAGCAGCCTAAACCCCCGGGATAGTAGCGACACCGGGGAGCTGTTTTTT

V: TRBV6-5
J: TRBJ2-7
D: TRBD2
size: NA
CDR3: CASSYGIAGNNYEQYF
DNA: TGTGCCAGCAGTTACGGGATAGCGGGTAACAACTACGAGCAGTACTTC

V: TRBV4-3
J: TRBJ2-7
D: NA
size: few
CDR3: CASSQVPGSAYEQYF
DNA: TGCGCCAGCAGTCAGGTCCCCGGGAGCGCCTACGAGCAGTACTTC

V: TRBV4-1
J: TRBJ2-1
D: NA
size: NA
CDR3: CASSPLSGLARDEQFF
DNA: TGCGCCAGCAGCCCCCTCTCCGGCCTAGCGAGGGATGAGCAGTTCTTC